The clone carrying this T cell receptor (beta chain) was recorded a few times. Its antigen is currently unknown. CDR1 LNHDA and CDR2 SQIVND come from the germline V gene (reference sequence). This CDR3 comprises 16 residues. With 5 bases clipped from V and 1 base from J, the junction kept 6 bases outside the gene matches. TCRdb itself ran the reads through MiXCR, one entry per CDR3 protein. The repertoire holds 740,000 or so distinct CDR3 sequences, with roughly 36% as singletons. This specimen comes from a study of T cell repertoires in cytomegalovirus infection. Study-level information: Public TCR beta signatures provided an indication of both CMV infection and a matching HLA type.

Study outcomes and limitations: There were carriers of CMV plus the relevant HLA, and cumulative public TCR beta family frequency identified them. HLA-C-restricted CMV-specific TCR beta clonotypes were dominant in the ex vivo response.

This receptor was identified in a human donor in good health (CMV status not recorded). Some clones in this sample may be carry-over from other donors' samples. The sequenced sample was PBMCs. This chain joins TRBV19 and TRBJ2-2; 8 nucleotides match TRBD2. The CDR3 bases are TGTGCCAGTAGTCGAGCCGGGACTAGGAACACCGGGGAGCTGTTTTTT. This encodes CASSRAGTRNTGELFF. The full variable domain, in which reference TRBV19 and TRBJ2-2 provide the parts outside the CDR3, is DGGITQSPKYLFRKEGQNVTLSCEQNLNHDAMYWYRQDPGQGLRLIYYSQIVNDFQKGDIAEGYSVSREKKESFPLTVTSAQKNPTAFYLCASSRAGTRNTGELFFGEGSRLTVL.